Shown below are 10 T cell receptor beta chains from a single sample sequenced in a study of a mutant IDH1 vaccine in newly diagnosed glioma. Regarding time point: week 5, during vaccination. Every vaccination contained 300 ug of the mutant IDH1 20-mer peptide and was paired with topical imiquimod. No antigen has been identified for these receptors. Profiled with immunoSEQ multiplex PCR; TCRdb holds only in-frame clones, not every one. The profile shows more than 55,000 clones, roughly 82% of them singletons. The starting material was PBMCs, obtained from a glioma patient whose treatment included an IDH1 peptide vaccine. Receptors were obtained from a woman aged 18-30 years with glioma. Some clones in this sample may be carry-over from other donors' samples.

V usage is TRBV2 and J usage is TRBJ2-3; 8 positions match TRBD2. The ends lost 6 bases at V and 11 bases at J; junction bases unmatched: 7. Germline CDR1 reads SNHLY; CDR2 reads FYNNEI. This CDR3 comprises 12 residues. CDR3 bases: TGTGCCAGCAGCCGAGGGGCGGGGGGGCAGTATTTT. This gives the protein CASSRGAGGQYF.

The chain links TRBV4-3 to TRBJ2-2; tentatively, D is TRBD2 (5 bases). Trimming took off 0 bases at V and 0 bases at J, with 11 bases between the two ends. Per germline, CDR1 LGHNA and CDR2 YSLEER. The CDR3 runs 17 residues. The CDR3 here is CASSQDGATTNTGELFF. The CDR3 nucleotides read TGCGCCAGCAGCCAAGATGGTGCGACTACGAACACCGGGGAGCTGTTTTTT.

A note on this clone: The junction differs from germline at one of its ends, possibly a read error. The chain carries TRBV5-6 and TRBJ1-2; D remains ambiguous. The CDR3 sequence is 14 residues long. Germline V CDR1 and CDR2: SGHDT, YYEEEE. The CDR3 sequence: CASTLLRTNYGYTF. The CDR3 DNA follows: TGTGCCAGCACCTTGCTTCGGACTAACTATGGCTACACCTTC.

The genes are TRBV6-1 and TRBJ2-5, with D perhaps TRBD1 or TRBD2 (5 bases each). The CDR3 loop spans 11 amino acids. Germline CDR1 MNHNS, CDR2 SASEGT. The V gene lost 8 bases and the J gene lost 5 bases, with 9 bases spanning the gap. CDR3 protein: CASVRDETQYF. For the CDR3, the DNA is TGTGCCAGCGTTCGGGACGAGACCCAGTACTTC.

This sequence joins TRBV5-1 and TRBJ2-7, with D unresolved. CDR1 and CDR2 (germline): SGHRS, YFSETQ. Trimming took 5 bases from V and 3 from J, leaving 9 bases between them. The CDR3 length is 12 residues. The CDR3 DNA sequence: TGCGCCAGCAGTCACCCCGGCTACGAGCAGTACTTC. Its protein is CASSHPGYEQYF.

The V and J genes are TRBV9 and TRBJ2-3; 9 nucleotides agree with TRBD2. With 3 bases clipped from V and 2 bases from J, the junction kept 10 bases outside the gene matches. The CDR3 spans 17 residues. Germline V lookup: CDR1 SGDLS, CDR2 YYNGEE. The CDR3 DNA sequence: TGTGCCAGCAGCGGGAGGGGCGCGGGGGGGTACACAGATACGCAGTATTTT. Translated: CASSGRGAGGYTDTQYF.

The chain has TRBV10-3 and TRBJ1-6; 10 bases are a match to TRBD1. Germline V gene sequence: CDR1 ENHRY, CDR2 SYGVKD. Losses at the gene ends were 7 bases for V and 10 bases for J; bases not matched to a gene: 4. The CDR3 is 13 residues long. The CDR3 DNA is TGTGCCATCACTGGGGGACAGGGGTCACCCCTCCACTTT. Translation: CAITGGQGSPLHF.

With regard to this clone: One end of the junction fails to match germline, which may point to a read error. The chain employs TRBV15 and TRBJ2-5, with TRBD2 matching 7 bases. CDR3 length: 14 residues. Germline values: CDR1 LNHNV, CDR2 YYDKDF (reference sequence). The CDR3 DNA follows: TGTGCCACCAGCAGACTAGCGGAACAAGGGACCCAGTACTTC. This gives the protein CATSRLAEQGTQYF.

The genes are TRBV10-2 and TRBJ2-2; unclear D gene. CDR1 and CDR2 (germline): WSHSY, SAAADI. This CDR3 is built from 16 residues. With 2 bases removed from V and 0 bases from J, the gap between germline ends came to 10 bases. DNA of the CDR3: TGCGCCAGCAGTGAGGTCGATATCGCGAACACCGGGGAGCTGTTTTTT. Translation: CASSEVDIANTGELFF.

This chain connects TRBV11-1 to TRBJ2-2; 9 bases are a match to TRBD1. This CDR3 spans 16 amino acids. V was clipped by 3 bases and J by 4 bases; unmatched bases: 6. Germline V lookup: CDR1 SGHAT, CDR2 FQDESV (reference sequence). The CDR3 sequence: CASSLFRDRVTGELFF. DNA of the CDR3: TGTGCCAGCAGCTTGTTCCGGGACAGGGTCACCGGGGAGCTGTTTTTT.